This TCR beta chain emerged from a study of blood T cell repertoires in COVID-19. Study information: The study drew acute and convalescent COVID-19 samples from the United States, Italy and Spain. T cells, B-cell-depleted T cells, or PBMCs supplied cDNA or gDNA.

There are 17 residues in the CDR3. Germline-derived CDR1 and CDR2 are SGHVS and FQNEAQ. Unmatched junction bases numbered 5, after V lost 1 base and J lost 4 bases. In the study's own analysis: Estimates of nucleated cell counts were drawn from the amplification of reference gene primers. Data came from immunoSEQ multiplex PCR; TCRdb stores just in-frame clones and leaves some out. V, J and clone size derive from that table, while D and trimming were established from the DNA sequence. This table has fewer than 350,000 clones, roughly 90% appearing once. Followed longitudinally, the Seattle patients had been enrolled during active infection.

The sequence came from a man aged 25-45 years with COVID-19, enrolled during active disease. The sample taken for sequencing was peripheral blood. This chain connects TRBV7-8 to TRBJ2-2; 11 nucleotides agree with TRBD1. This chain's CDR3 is CASSLVGTGGLTGELFF. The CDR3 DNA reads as TGTGCCAGCAGCTTAGTGGGGACAGGGGGGCTCACCGGGGAGCTGTTTTTT.